This entry features one TCR beta chain sequence. Profiled with immunoSEQ multiplex PCR; TCRdb holds only in-frame clones, not every one. The sample lists around 180,000 clones; roughly 80% were seen once. After removal of 4 bases from V and 1 base from J, the junction contained 7 bases not matched to a gene. The CDR3 totals 16 residues. Germline loops: CDR1 MDHEN, CDR2 SYDVKM. In terms of age and location, participants ranged from about 18 to 95 years and lived in about 25 US areas. Assignments of participants to cohorts depended upon their own reported clinical history. The data were taken from a study of blood T cell repertoires in COVID-19. Study overall: Material from acute and convalescent COVID-19 was sourced from the United States, Italy and Spain.

This chain links TRBV28 with TRBJ1-5, with 7 bases aligning to TRBD1. Sequenced: PBMCs or T cells enriched from blood (not recorded which). This receptor was identified in a man in his fifties or sixties who had recovered from COVID-19. In DNA, the CDR3 is TGTGCCAGCAGTTCCTCTGGCAGGGGGAGCAATCAGCCCCAGCATTTT. Encoded protein: CASSSSGRGSNQPQHF.